These 6 T cell receptor beta chains originate from one sample sequenced in a study of response to subunit inactivated influenza vaccine. A single record per CDR3 protein comes from TCRdb applying MiXCR to the RT-PCR reads. The table has a few hundred thousand distinct CDR3 sequences, 14% seen once; the top ten hold around 10%. This specimen was PBMCs from blood, taken roughly 12 days after vaccination. The source is a man aged 50-59 years who received an inactivated influenza vaccine.

J is TRBJ2-1 and V is TRBV6-4, with TRBD2 identical over 10 bases. Germline V CDR1 and CDR2: MRHNA, SNTAGT. With 6 bases clipped from V and 3 bases from J, the junction kept 5 bases outside the gene matches. CDR3 length: 15 amino acids. The DNA for the CDR3 is TGTGCCAGCAGCCGAGCGGGAGGGTACTACAATGAGCAGTTCTTC. Encoded protein: CASSRAGGYYNEQFF.

This chain uses TRBV6-5 with TRBJ1-3; 7 nucleotides line up with TRBD1. The CDR3 runs 17 residues. V lost 0 bases to trimming and J lost 0 bases; unmatched junction nucleotides: 5. CDR1 is MNHEY and CDR2 is SVGAGI in the germline V gene. The CDR3 DNA sequence: TGTGCCAGCAGTTACTCCCGGACAGGCTTCTCTGGAAACACCATATATTTT. Protein sequence: CASSYSRTGFSGNTIYF.

This clonotype was recorded at least ten times. The chain couples TRBV20-1 to TRBJ2-5, with no clear D. CDR3 length: 11 amino acids. With 4 bases removed from V and 4 bases from J, the gap between germline ends came to 7 bases. CDR1 is DFQATT, CDR2 SNEGSKA, per germline (reference sequence). CDR3 loop: CSANLRETQYF. The DNA of the CDR3 is TGCAGTGCTAACCTTCGAGAGACCCAGTACTTC.

This clonotype was counted only a few times. The J gene is TRBJ2-7, the V gene TRBV28; D is possibly TRBD2 (5 bases). Trimming left V 7 bases short and J 6 bases short, with 31 bases between. There are 18 residues in the CDR3. CDR1 and CDR2 from the germline V gene are MDHEN and SYDVKM. The CDR3 sequence is CASTLNWDARGIGSEQYF. The CDR3 region has the DNA TGTGCCAGCACCCTAAATTGGGATGCGCGAGGAATTGGGAGCGAGCAGTACTTC.

This clonotype came up a few times. The chain combines TRBV12-3 or TRBV12-4 with TRBJ2-3, with D unresolved. This CDR3 has 13 amino acids. V was cut by 7 bases and J by 4 bases, with 12 bases left in between. The CDR3 bases are TGTGCCAGCAACTCTTTCGGCGCAGATACGCAGTATTTT. Its protein is CASNSFGADTQYF.

This clonotype was observed a handful of times. The chain links TRBV12-5 to TRBJ1-1; the D gene is possibly TRBD1 (6 bases). The CDR3 loop spans 13 amino acids. Deletions cut 5 bases from V and 1 base from J, with 8 bases between. Germline lookup yields CDR1 LGHNT and CDR2 FRNRAP. CDR3 residues: CASGEQGNTEAFF. CDR3 coding DNA: TGTGCTAGTGGTGAACAGGGGAACACTGAAGCTTTCTTT.